This T cell receptor beta chain was documented in a study of cytomegalovirus exposure and HLA in healthy donors. Regarding the study as a whole: A later analysis found most CMV-associated TCR beta chains apparently HLA-restricted. Later findings reportedly placed an Asian-associated ancestry cluster below the roughly 660-donor mean for N-insertions. HLA alleles showed associations with some 17,000 TCR beta sequences in a later analysis, at a 0.05 false discovery rate.

In regard to this clone: What it binds is not known.

A multiplex PCR was run with 60 Vbeta primers and 13 Jbeta primers. Profiled with immunoSEQ multiplex PCR; TCRdb holds only in-frame clones, not every one. The sample holds over 50,000 clones; approximately 80% are singletons and the top ten take approximately 1.7%. The CDR3 loop spans 14 amino acids. Per the germline V gene, CDR1 is MDHEN and CDR2 is SYDVKM. The ends were cut back, 7 bases at V and 2 bases at J, with 14 bases in the middle. The chain joins TRBV28 to TRBJ1-1; possible D gene TRBD1, 6 bases. This TCR came from a middle-aged man in good health and CMV-seronegative. Sequencing was carried out using PBMCs. The CDR3 coding sequence is TGTGCCAGCACCGCAACCAGGGGAAACACTGAAGCTTTCTTT. Translation gives CASTATRGNTEAFF.